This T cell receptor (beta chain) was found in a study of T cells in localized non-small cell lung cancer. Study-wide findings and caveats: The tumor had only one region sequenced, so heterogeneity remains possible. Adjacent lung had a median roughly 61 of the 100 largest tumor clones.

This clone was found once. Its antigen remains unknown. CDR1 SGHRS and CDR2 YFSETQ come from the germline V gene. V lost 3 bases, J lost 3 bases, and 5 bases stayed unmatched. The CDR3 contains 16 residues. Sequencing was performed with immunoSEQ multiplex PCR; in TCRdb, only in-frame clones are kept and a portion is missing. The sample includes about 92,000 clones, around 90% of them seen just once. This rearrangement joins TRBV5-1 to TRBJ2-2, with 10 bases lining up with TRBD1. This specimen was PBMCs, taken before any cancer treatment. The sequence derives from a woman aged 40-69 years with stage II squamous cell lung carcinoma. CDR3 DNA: TGCGCCAGCAGCTCGACAGGGGGCCCGGACACCGGGGAGCTGTTTTTT. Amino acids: CASSSTGGPDTGELFF.